This T cell receptor beta chain came from a study of blood T cell repertoires in COVID-19. Across the whole study: Both acute and convalescent COVID-19 samples were obtained from the United States, Italy and Spain. Nucleic acid was either cDNA or gDNA, and it came from T cells, B-cell-depleted T cells, or PBMCs.

In the original processing: Counts of nucleated cells, estimated from reference gene primer amplification, were obtained. Generated by immunoSEQ multiplex PCR, the TCRdb table keeps only in-frame clones and is missing some. Clonal size and the V and J genes are those of that table, whereas D and trimming came from the DNA. The data hold around 80,000 clones, with about four fifths observed a single time. V lost 3 bases to trimming and J lost 4 bases; unmatched junction nucleotides: 6. The CDR3 covers 17 residues. In germline, CDR1 is LGHNA, CDR2 YSLEER. The sequence derives from a woman aged 80 or older with acute or convalescent COVID-19. The chain employs TRBV4-3 and TRBJ2-2, with 12 positions matching TRBD2. The sample taken for sequencing was peripheral blood. This CDR3 reads CASSQSSGGAFTGELFF. The CDR3 bases are TGCGCCAGCAGCCAGTCTAGCGGGGGGGCTTTCACCGGGGAGCTGTTTTTT.